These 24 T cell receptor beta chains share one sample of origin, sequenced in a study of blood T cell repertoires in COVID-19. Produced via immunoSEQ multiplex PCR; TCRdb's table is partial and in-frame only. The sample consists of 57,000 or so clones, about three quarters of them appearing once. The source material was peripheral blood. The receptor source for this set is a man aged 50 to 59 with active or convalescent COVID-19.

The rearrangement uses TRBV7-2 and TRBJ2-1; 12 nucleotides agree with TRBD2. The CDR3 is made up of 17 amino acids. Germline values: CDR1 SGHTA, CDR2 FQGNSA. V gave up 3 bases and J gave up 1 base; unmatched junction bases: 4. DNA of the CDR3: TGTGCCAGCAGCTTGACTAGCGGGAGCAGGTCCTACAATGAGCAGTTCTTC. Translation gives CASSLTSGSRSYNEQFF.

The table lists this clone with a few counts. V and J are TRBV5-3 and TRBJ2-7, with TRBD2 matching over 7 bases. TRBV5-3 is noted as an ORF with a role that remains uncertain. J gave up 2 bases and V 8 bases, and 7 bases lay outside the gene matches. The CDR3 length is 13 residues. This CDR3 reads CASPGEGTYEQYF. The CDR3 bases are TGTGCCAGCCCGGGGGAGGGAACCTACGAGCAGTACTTC.

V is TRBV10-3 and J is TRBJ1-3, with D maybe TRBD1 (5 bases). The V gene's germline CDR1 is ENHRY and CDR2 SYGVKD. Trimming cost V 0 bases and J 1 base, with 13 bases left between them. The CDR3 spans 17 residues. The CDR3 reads CAISESFQGVSGNTIYF. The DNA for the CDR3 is TGTGCCATCAGTGAGTCGTTTCAGGGTGTTTCTGGAAACACCATATATTTT.

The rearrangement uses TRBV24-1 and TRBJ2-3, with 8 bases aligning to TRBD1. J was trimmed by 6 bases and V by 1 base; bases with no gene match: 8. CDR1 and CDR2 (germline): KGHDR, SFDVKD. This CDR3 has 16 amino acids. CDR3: CATSDFGRGPTDTQYF. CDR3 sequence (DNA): TGTGCCACCAGTGATTTCGGCAGGGGGCCGACGGATACGCAGTATTTT.

CDR3 DNA: TGTGCCAGCTCACCGGTGGGGCCCGGCCAGAGATCCTACGAGCAGTACTTC. Its translation: CASSPVGPGQRSYEQYF. The J gene is TRBJ2-7, the V gene TRBV18, with D tentatively TRBD1 (5 bases). Germline V gene data show CDR1 as KGHSH and CDR2 as LQKENI. Trimming left V 3 bases short and J 1 base short, with 19 bases between. This CDR3 is 17 amino acids long. Complete variable domain (other parts from reference TRBV18 and TRBJ2-7): NAGVMQNPRHLVRRRGQEARLRCSPMKGHSHVYWYRQLPEEGLKFMVYLQKENIIDESGMPKERFSAEFPKEGPSILRIQQVVRGDSAAYFCASSPVGPGQRSYEQYFGPGTRLTVT.

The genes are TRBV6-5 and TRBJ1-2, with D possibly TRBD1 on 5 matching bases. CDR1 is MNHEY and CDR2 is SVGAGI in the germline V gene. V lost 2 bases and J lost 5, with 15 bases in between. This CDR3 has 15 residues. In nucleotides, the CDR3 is TGTGCCAGCAGTTACACACCAAGGGGAGGTTATGGCTACACCTTC. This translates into CASSYTPRGGYGYTF.

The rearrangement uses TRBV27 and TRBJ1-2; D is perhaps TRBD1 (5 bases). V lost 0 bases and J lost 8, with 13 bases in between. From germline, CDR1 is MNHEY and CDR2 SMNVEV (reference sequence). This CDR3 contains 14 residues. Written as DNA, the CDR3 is TGTGCCAGCAGTTTATCGGGGCAGGGTACGGGCTACACCTTC. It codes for CASSLSGQGTGYTF.

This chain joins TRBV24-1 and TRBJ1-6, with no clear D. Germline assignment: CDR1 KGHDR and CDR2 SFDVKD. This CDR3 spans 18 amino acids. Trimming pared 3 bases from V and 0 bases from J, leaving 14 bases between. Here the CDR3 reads CATSDLDHSSSYNSPLHF. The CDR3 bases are TGTGCCACCAGTGATCTAGACCACTCAAGCTCCTATAATTCACCCCTCCACTTT.

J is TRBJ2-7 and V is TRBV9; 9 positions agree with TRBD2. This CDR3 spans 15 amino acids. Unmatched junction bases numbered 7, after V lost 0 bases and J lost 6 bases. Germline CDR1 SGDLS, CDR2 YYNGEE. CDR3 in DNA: TGTGCCAGCAGCGTAGACCCAGCGGGAGGAGGCGAGCAGTACTTC. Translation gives CASSVDPAGGGEQYF. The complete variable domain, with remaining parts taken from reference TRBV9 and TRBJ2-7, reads DSGVTQTPKHLITATGQRVTLRCSPRSGDLSVYWYQQSLDQGLQFLIQYYNGEERAKGNILERFSAQQFPDLHSELNLSSLELGDSALYFCASSVDPAGGGEQYFGPGTRLTVT.

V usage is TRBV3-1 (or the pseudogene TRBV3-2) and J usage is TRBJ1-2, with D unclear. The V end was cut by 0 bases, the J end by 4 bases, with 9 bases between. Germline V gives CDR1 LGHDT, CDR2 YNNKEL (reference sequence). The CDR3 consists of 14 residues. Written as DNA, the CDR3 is TGTGCCAGCAGCCAAGAGCGACTAAGCTATGGCTACACCTTC. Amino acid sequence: CASSQERLSYGYTF.

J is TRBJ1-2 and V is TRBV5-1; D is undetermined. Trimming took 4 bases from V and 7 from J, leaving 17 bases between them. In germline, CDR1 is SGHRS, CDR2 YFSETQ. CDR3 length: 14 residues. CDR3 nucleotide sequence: TGCGCCAGCAGCGGCCTTGGGGAAAGCGGTGGCTACACCTTC. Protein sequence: CASSGLGESGGYTF.

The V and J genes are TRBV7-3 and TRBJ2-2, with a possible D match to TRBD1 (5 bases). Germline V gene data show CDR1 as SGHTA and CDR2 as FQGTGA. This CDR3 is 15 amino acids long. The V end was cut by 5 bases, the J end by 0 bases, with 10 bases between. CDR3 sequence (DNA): TGTGCCAGCAGCACAGCGACAGCGAACACCGGGGAGCTGTTTTTT. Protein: CASSTATANTGELFF. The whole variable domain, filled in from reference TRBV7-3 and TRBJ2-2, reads GAGVSQTPSNKVTEKGKYVELRCDPISGHTALYWYRQSLGQGPEFLIYFQGTGAADDSGLPNDRFFAVRPEGSVSTLKIQRTERGDSAVYLCASSTATANTGELFFGEGSRLTVL.

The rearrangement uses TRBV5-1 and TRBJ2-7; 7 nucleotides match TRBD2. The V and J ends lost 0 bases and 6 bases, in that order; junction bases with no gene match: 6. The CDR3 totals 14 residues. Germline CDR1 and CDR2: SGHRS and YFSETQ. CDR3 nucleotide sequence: TGCGCCAGCAGCTTGGCCTTATTAGCGGGCGAGCAGTACTTC. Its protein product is CASSLALLAGEQYF.

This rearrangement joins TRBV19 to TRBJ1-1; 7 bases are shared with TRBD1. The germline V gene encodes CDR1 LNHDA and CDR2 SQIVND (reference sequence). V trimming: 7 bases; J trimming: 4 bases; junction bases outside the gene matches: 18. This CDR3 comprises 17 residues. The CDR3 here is CASTHPRGQTGFTEAFF. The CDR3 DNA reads TGTGCCAGTACCCACCCCCGGGGACAGACCGGCTTCACTGAAGCTTTCTTT. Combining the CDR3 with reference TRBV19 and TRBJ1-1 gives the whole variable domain DGGITQSPKYLFRKEGQNVTLSCEQNLNHDAMYWYRQDPGQGLRLIYYSQIVNDFQKGDIAEGYSVSREKKESFPLTVTSAQKNPTAFYLCASTHPRGQTGFTEAFFGQGTRLTVV.

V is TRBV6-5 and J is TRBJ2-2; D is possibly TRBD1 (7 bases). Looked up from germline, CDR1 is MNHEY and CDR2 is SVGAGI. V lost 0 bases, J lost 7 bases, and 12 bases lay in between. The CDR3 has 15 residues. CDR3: CASSYSEGAGGELFF. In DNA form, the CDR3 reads TGTGCCAGCAGTTACTCGGAGGGGGCGGGCGGGGAGCTGTTTTTT.

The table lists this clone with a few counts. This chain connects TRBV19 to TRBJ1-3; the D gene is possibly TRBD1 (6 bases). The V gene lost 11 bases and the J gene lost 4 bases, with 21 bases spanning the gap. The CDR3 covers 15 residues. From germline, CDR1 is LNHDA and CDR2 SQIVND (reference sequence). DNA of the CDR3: TGTGCCGTTTCAAGCCGACAGGTCTCAGGAAACACCATATATTTT. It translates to CAVSSRQVSGNTIYF. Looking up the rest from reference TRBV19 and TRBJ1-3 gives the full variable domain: DGGITQSPKYLFRKEGQNVTLSCEQNLNHDAMYWYRQDPGQGLRLIYYSQIVNDFQKGDIAEGYSVSREKKESFPLTVTSAQKNPTAFYLCAVSSRQVSGNTIYFGEGSWLTVV.

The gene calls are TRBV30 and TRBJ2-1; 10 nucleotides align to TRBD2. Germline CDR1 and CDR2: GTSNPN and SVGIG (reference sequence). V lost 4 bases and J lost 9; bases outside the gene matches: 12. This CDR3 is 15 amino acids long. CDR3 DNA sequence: TGTGCCTGGACCGGGCTAGCGGGAGTGTTAGGTGAGCAGTTCTTC. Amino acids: CAWTGLAGVLGEQFF.

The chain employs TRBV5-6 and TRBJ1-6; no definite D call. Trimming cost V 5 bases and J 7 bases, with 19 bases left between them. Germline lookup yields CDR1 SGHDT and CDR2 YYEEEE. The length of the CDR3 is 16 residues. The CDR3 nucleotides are TGTGCCAGCAGTCCTGGATCTAGCGCTCGGAATTCACCCCTCCACTTT. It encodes CASSPGSSARNSPLHF. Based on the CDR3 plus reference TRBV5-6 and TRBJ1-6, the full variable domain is DAGVTQSPTHLIKTRGQQVTLRCSPKSGHDTVSWYQQALGQGPQFIFQYYEEEERQRGNFPDRFSGHQFPNYSSELNVNALLLGDSALYLCASSPGSSARNSPLHFGNGTRLTVT.

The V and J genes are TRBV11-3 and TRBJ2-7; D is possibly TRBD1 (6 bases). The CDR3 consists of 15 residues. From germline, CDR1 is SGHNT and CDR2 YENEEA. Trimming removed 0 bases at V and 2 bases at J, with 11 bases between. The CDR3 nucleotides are TGTGCCAGCAGCTTAGAGGGGGCCACCCCCTACGAGCAGTACTTC. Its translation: CASSLEGATPYEQYF.

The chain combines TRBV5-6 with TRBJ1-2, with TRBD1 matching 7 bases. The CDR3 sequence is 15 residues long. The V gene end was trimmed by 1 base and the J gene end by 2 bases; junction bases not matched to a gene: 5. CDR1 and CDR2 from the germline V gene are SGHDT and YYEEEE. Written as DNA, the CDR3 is TGTGCCAGCAGCTTGCTGGGACAGCTAAACTATGGCTACACCTTC. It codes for CASSLLGQLNYGYTF.

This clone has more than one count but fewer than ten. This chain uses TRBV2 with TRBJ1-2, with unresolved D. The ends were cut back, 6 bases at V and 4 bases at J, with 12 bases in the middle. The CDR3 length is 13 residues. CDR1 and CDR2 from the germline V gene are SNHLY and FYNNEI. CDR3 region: CASRGEGIYGYTF. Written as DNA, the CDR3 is TGTGCCAGCAGGGGCGAGGGAATCTATGGCTACACCTTC.

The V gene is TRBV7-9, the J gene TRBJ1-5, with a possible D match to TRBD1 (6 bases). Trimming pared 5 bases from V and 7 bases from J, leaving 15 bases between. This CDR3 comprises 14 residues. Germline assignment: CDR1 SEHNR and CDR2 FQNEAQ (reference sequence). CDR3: CASSPAAGGQPQHF. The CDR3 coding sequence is TGTGCCAGCAGCCCGGCCGCGGGGGGCCAGCCCCAGCATTTT. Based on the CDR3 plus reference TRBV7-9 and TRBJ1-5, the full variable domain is DTGVSQNPRHKITKRGQNVTFRCDPISEHNRLYWYRQTLGQGPEFLTYFQNEAQLEKSRLLSDRFSAERPKGSFSTLEIQRTEQGDSAMYLCASSPAAGGQPQHFGDGTRLSIL.

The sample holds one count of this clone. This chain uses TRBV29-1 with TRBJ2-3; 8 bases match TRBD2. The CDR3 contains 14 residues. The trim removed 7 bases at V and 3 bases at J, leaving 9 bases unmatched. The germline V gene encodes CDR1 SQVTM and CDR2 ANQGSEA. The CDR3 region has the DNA TGCAGCGCCGGGGGGGATAGCGGAACAGATACGCAGTATTTT. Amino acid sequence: CSAGGDSGTDTQYF.

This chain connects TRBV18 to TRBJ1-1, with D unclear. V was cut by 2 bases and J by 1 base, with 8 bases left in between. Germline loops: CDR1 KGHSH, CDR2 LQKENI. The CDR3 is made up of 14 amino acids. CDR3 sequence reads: CASSPTQANTEAFF. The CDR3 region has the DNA TGTGCCAGCTCACCAACGCAGGCGAACACTGAAGCTTTCTTT.